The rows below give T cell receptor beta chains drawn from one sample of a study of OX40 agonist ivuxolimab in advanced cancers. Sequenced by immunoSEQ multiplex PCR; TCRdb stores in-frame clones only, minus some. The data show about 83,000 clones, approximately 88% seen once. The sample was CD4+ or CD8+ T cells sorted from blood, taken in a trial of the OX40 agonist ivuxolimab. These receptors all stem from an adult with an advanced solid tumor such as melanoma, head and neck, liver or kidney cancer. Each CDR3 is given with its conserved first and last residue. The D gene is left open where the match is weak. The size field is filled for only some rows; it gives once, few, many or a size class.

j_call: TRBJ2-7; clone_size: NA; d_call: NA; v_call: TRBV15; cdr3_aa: CATSSGEAYEQYF; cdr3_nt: TGTGCCACCAGCAGCGGGGAAGCCTACGAGCAGTACTTC
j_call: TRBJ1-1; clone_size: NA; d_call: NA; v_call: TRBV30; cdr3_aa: CAWSVGFTEAFF; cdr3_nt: TGTGCCTGGAGTGTAGGATTCACTGAAGCTTTCTTT
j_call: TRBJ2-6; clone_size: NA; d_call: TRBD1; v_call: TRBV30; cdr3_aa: CAWRTGGTGANVLTF; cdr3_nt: TGTGCCTGGAGGACAGGGGGGACTGGGGCCAACGTCCTGACTTTC
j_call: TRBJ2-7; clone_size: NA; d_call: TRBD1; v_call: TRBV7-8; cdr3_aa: CASSNWDRVEQYF; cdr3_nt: TGTGCCAGCAGCAATTGGGACAGGGTCGAGCAGTACTTC
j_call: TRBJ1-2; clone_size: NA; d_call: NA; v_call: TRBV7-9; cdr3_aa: CASSLEGRSYTF; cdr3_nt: TGTGCCAGCAGCTTAGAGGGAAGGAGCTACACCTTC
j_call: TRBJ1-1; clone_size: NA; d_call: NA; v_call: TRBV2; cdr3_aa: CASSEGHRRSLSTEAFF; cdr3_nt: TGTGCCAGCAGTGAAGGGCACCGGAGGTCCCTGAGCACTGAAGCTTTCTTT
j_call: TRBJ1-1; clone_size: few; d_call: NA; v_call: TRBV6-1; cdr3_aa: CAGRRQMNTEAFF; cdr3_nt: TGTGCCGGTCGACGACAAATGAACACTGAAGCTTTCTTT
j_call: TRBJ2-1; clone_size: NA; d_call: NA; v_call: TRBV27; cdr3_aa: CASTLGRGHGEQFF; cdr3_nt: TGTGCCAGCACCCTGGGGAGGGGGCACGGCGAGCAGTTCTTC
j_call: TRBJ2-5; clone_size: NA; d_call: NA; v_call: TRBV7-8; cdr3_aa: CASSPQRRETQYF; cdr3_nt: TGTGCCAGCAGCCCACAGCGACGGGAGACCCAGTACTTC
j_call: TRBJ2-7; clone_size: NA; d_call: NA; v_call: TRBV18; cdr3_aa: CASSRETYNYEQYF; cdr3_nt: TGTGCCAGCTCACGAGAGACTTATAACTACGAGCAGTACTTC
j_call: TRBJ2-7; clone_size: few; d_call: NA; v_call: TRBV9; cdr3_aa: CASSEGPAYEQYF; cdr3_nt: TGTGCCAGCAGCGAGGGACCAGCCTACGAGCAGTACTTC
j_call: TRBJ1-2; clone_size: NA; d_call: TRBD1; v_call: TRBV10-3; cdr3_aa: CAITPTGNNYGYTF; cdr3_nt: TGTGCCATCACCCCGACAGGGAATAACTATGGCTACACCTTC
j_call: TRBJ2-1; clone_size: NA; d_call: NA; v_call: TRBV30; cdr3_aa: CAWSVPPGVNEQFF; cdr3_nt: TGTGCCTGGAGTGTACCCCCAGGGGTCAATGAGCAGTTCTTC
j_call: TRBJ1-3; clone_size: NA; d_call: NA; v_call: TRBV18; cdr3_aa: CASSPGPGSSGNTIYF; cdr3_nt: TGTGCCAGCTCACCAGGTCCAGGATCCTCTGGAAACACCATATATTTT
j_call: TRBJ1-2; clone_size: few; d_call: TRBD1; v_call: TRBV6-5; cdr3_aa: CASSGQGSNYGYTF; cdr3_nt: TGTGCCAGCAGTGGACAGGGGTCTAACTATGGCTACACCTTC
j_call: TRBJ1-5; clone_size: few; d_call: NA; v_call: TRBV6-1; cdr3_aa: CASSPDMSNQPQHF; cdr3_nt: TGTGCCAGCAGTCCAGACATGAGCAATCAGCCCCAGCATTTT
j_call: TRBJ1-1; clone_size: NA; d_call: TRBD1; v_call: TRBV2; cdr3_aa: CASGTGGEDTEAFF; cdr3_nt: TGTGCCAGCGGAACAGGGGGCGAGGACACTGAAGCTTTCTTT
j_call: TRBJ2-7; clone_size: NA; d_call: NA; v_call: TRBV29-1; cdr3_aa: CSAGHDPYEQYF; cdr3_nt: TGCAGCGCTGGACACGATCCCTACGAGCAGTACTTC
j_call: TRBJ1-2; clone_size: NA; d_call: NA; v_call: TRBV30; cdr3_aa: CACNVGSGVGGYTF; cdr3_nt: TGTGCCTGCAATGTCGGGTCCGGGGTGGGAGGCTACACCTTC
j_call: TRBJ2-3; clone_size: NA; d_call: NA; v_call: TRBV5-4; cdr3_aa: CASSLGLGGGTDTQYF; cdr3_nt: TGTGCCAGCAGCTTGGGTCTCGGGGGTGGCACAGATACGCAGTATTTT
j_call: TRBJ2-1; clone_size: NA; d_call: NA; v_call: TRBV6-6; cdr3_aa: CASTYGDYNEQFF; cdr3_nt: TGTGCCAGCACTTACGGGGACTACAATGAGCAGTTCTTC
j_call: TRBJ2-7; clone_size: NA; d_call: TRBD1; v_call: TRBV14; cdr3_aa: CASSQAGGLYEQYF; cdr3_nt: TGTGCCAGCAGCCAAGCAGGGGGCCTCTACGAGCAGTACTTC
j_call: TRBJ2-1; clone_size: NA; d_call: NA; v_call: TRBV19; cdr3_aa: CASSFRGDEQFF; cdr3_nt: TGTGCCAGTAGTTTCAGGGGAGATGAGCAGTTCTTC
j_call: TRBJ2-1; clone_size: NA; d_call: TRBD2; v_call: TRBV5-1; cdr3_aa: CASSPLAGGQGEQFF; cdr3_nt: TGCGCCAGCAGCCCCCTAGCGGGGGGGCAAGGTGAGCAGTTCTTC
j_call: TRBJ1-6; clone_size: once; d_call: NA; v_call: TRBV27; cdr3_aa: CASSYRQRHSPLHF; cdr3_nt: TGTGCCAGCAGCTACAGACAGAGACATTCACCCCTCCACTTT
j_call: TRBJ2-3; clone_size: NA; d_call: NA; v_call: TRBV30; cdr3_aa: CAWSWGGGGTDTQYF; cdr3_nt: TGTGCCTGGTCCTGGGGAGGGGGCGGCACAGATACGCAGTATTTT
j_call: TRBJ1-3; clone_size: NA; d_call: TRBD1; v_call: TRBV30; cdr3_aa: CAWSRGNFGNTIYF; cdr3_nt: TGTGCCTGGAGCAGGGGGAATTTCGGAAACACCATATATTTT
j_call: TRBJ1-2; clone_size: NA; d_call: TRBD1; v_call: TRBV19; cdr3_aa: CASSFGQGRAYYGYTF; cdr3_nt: TGTGCCAGTAGTTTCGGACAGGGGCGGGCATACTATGGCTACACCTTC
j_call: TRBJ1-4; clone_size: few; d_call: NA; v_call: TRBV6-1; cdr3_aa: CASSEQHIGEKLFF; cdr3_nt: TGTGCCAGCAGTGAGCAGCACATAGGGGAAAAACTGTTTTTT
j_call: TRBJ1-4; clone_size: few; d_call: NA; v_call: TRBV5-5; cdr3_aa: CASSYRGWDNEKLFF; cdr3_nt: TGTGCCAGCAGCTATCGGGGTTGGGATAATGAAAAACTGTTTTTT
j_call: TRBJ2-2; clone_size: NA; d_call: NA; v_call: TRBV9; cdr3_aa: CASSLQADTGELFF; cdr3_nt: TGTGCCAGCAGCTTACAGGCGGACACCGGGGAGCTGTTTTTT
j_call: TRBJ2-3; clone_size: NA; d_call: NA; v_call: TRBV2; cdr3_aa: CASSVPTSIDTQYF; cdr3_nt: TGTGCCAGCAGTGTCCCCACTAGTATAGATACGCAGTATTTT